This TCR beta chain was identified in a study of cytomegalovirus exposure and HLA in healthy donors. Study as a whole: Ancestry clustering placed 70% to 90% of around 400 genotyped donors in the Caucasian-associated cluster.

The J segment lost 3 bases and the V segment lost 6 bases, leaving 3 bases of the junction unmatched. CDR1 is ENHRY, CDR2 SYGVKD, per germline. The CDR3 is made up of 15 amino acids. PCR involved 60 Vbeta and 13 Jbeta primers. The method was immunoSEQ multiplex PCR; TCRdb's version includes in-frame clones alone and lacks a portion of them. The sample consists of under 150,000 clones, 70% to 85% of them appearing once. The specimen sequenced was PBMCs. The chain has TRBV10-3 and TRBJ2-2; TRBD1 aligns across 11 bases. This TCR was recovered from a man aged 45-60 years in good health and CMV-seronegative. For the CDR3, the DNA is TGTGCCATCAGACCGGGACAGGGGGACACCGGGGAGCTGTTTTTT. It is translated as CAIRPGQGDTGELFF.